This TCR beta chain was captured in a study of blood T cells in healthy people across ages. All donors came from Russia, were Caucasian and healthy, and spanned ages roughly 6 to 95. Looked up from germline, CDR1 is SGHRS and CDR2 is YFSETQ. This CDR3 spans 15 amino acids. Trimming took 7 bases from V and 2 from J, leaving 16 bases between them. It was with a sample-barcoded 5' primer and a J-beta primer mix that a second PCR of about 6 to 12 cycles was run. Every cDNA molecule carried a tag from a template-switch adaptor bearing 12 random nucleotides. Via MiXCR, TCRdb re-called the 5' RACE reads, giving one row per CDR3 protein. The sample carries about 1,000,000 distinct CDR3 sequences, under 55% recorded once. This clonotype was observed once.

The sequence was obtained from a woman aged 55 to 70 in good health. The sample taken for sequencing was blood. This chain uses TRBV5-1 with TRBJ2-1; possibly TRBD1 or TRBD2 for D (5 bases each). CDR3 sequence reads: CASGPGDAAYNEQFF. CDR3 DNA sequence: TGCGCCAGCGGCCCCGGGGACGCCGCCTACAATGAGCAGTTCTTC.